This entry lists 22 T cell receptor beta chains sequenced from one sample in a study of response to subunit inactivated influenza vaccine. TCRdb recomputed calls from the RT-PCR reads with MiXCR, one row per CDR3 protein. The table has over 750,000 distinct CDR3 sequences, approximately 21% seen once. Sample: PBMCs from blood, taken about 5 days after vaccination. Receptor source: a man between 45 and 60 years old who received an inactivated influenza vaccine.

This clonotype has at least ten counts. The CDR3 loop reads CASSTSSTDTQYF. DNA of the CDR3: TGTGCCAGCAGCACTTCTAGCACAGATACGCAGTATTTT. This chain uses TRBV12-3 or TRBV12-4 with TRBJ2-3; D not resolved. The CDR3 has 13 residues. With 6 bases removed from V and 0 bases from J, the gap between germline ends came to 7 bases.

The chain carries TRBV20-1 and TRBJ1-6; D gene unclear. The CDR3 is made up of 13 amino acids. The germline gives CDR1 DFQATT, CDR2 SNEGSKA (reference sequence). V lost 8 bases, J lost 3 bases, and 11 bases lay in between. CDR3 DNA sequence: TGCAGTCCCGAGGCAGGCTATAATTCACCCCTCCACTTT. Protein sequence: CSPEAGYNSPLHF.

V usage is TRBV7-9 and J usage is TRBJ1-2, with unresolved D. CDR3 size: 14 residues. V lost 5 bases and J lost 10, with 20 bases in between. Germline V lookup: CDR1 SEHNR, CDR2 FQNEAQ (reference sequence). The CDR3 loop reads CASSPNSDNSHYTF. The CDR3, as DNA: TGTGCCAGCAGCCCAAATAGTGACAACTCACACTACACCTTC.

V usage is TRBV15 and J usage is TRBJ2-7; 10 bases match TRBD2. The junction had 9 bases not matched to a gene; V was cut back by 3 bases and J by 4 bases. The CDR3 extends over 16 amino acids. CDR1 is LNHNV, CDR2 YYDKDF, per germline (reference sequence). CDR3 protein: CATSRGDIAGGYEQYF. The CDR3 DNA reads TGTGCCACCAGCAGGGGGGATATAGCGGGGGGATACGAGCAGTACTTC.

The DNA of the CDR3 is TGTGCCAGCAGCTTAGCTTATTTTGGTCTAGCGGCGACAGAGACCCAGTACTTC. Its translation is CASSLAYFGLAATETQYF. The chain is built from TRBV7-2 and TRBJ2-5, with 7 nucleotides matching TRBD2. Germline V gene sequence: CDR1 SGHTA, CDR2 FQGNSA. V was clipped by 0 bases and J by 4 bases; unmatched bases: 14. The CDR3 loop spans 18 amino acids.

The sample holds many counts of this clonotype. The rearrangement joins TRBV12-3 or TRBV12-4 to TRBJ2-1; perhaps TRBD2 as D (7 bases). This CDR3 is 16 amino acids long. V lost 5 bases, J lost 9 bases, and 23 bases lay in between. CDR3 residues: CASSRLGGGVGGEQFF. CDR3 nucleotides: TGTGCCAGCAGTCGACTAGGGGGGGGGGTAGGTGGTGAGCAGTTCTTC.

The chain employs TRBV29-1 and TRBJ1-1, with 7 bases matching TRBD1. The CDR3 sequence is 13 residues long. The germline V gene encodes CDR1 SQVTM and CDR2 ANQGSEA. V gave up 4 bases and J gave up 1 base; unmatched junction bases: 3. CDR3 in amino acids: CSVVTGRNTEAFF. CDR3 in DNA: TGCAGCGTTGTGACAGGGAGGAACACTGAAGCTTTCTTT.

The V call is TRBV6-1, the J call TRBJ2-1, with 13 nucleotides matching TRBD2. CDR1 is MNHNS, CDR2 SASEGT, per germline. This CDR3 is 14 amino acids long. J gave up 9 bases and V 5 bases, and 4 bases lay outside the gene matches. This CDR3 reads CASSRLAGGPEQFF. CDR3 nucleotide sequence: TGTGCCAGCAGTAGACTAGCGGGGGGACCTGAGCAGTTCTTC.

The gene calls are TRBV29-1 and TRBJ2-7; D is possibly TRBD1 (6 bases). CDR1 SQVTM and CDR2 ANQGSEA come from the germline V gene. Deletions cut 5 bases from V and 0 bases from J, with 14 bases between. The CDR3 has 14 amino acids. The CDR3 reads CSVSSGAYSYEQYF. The CDR3 DNA reads TGCAGCGTTTCCTCAGGGGCCTACTCCTACGAGCAGTACTTC.

V is TRBV4-2 and J is TRBJ2-1; 7 bases are a match to TRBD1. Trimming took 4 bases from V and 4 from J; bases not matched to a gene: 4. The CDR3 runs to 14 residues. The V gene's germline CDR1 is LGHNA and CDR2 YNFKEQ. The CDR3 DNA is TGTGCCAGCAGCCGGGACAGCGGTTACAATGAGCAGTTCTTC. Its translation: CASSRDSGYNEQFF.

This clonotype was observed a handful of times. CDR3 amino acids: CASSLVARQGGEQFF. CDR3 DNA sequence: TGTGCCAGCAGCTTGGTTGCAAGGCAGGGGGGTGAGCAGTTCTTC. This chain joins TRBV5-5 and TRBJ2-1; D is possibly TRBD1 (7 bases). Germline V gene data show CDR1 as SGHKS and CDR2 as YYEKEE (reference sequence). The CDR3 sequence is 15 residues long. Trimming took 0 bases from V and 9 from J, leaving 16 bases between them.

V is TRBV27 and J is TRBJ2-2, with D perhaps given as TRBD1 or TRBD2 (5 bases each). Trimming removed 5 bases at V and 2 bases at J, with 12 bases between. The CDR3 covers 15 residues. Germline CDR1 reads MNHEY; CDR2 reads SMNVEV (reference sequence). CDR3 DNA sequence: TGTGCCAGCAGTATGTGGGACGGTAACACCGGGGAGCTGTTTTTT. Translation gives CASSMWDGNTGELFF.

The sample holds many counts of this clonotype. For the CDR3, the DNA is TGTGCCAGCAGCTCCCAGGGGGGGAACACTGAAGCTTTCTTT. Amino acids: CASSSQGGNTEAFF. The chain couples TRBV7-6 to TRBJ1-1; 7 positions agree with TRBD1. Germline V lookup: CDR1 SGHVS, CDR2 FNYEAQ. Losses at the gene ends were 4 bases for V and 1 base for J; bases not matched to a gene: 3. The CDR3 loop spans 14 amino acids. The whole variable domain, filled in from reference TRBV7-6 and TRBJ1-1, reads GAGVSQSPRYKVTKRGQDVALRCDPISGHVSLYWYRQALGQGPEFLTYFNYEAQQDKSGLPNDRFSAERPEGSISTLTIQRTEQRDSAMYRCASSSQGGNTEAFFGQGTRLTVV.

The chain combines TRBV4-3 with TRBJ2-1; 9 bases are a match to TRBD2. Germline V gene sequence: CDR1 LGHNA, CDR2 YSLEER. CDR3 length equals 16 residues. V shed 4 bases and J 3 bases; nucleotides not matched to a gene: 7. The CDR3 reads CASSPRGSGSYNEQFF. CDR3 sequence (DNA): TGCGCCAGCAGCCCCAGAGGTAGCGGGAGCTACAATGAGCAGTTCTTC.

This clonotype was seen a handful of times. V gene TRBV7-8 combines with J gene TRBJ1-5; 12 bases fit TRBD1. The CDR3 length is 16 residues. Germline lookup yields CDR1 SGHVS and CDR2 FQNEAQ. V was pared by 5 bases and J by 6 bases, with 8 bases of the junction left unmatched. CDR3 bases: TGTGCCAGCAGCCTCCGGGACAGGGGGCCGGGTCAGCCCCAGCATTTT. It specifies CASSLRDRGPGQPQHF.

V gene TRBV7-8 combines with J gene TRBJ2-4, with a tentative D call TRBD2 (5 bases). The CDR3 runs 17 residues. Per germline, CDR1 SGHVS and CDR2 FQNEAQ. V lost 0 bases and J 6 bases, leaving 18 bases between the germline ends. The CDR3 nucleotides read TGTGCCAGCAGCTTAGCGCGCCGAGCCGTCGGGGTAAACATTCAGTACTTC. It translates to CASSLARRAVGVNIQYF.

This clonotype was counted a few times. The chain is built from TRBV7-9 and TRBJ2-4; D not certain. Germline assignment: CDR1 SEHNR and CDR2 FQNEAQ (reference sequence). This CDR3 spans 16 amino acids. With 1 base removed from V and 1 base from J, the gap between germline ends came to 11 bases. This chain's CDR3 is CASSLEIEPAKNIQYF. The CDR3 DNA is TGTGCCAGCAGCTTAGAAATAGAACCGGCCAAAAACATTCAGTACTTC.

The chain joins TRBV5-4 to TRBJ2-1; possibly TRBD2 for D (7 bases). CDR3 length: 15 amino acids. The V and J ends lost 4 bases and 5 bases respectively, with 16 bases between them. Germline values: CDR1 SGHNT, CDR2 YYREEE (reference sequence). The CDR3 bases are TGTGCCAGCAGCGCCCGGGGGGCCCTTGACAATGAGCAGTTCTTC. Protein product: CASSARGALDNEQFF. Combining the CDR3 with reference TRBV5-4 and TRBJ2-1 gives the whole variable domain ETGVTQSPTHLIKTRGQQVTLRCSSQSGHNTVSWYQQALGQGPQFIFQYYREEENGRGNFPPRFSGLQFPNYSSELNVNALELDDSALYLCASSARGALDNEQFFGPGTRLTVL.

This clonotype was found a few times. The chain links TRBV20-1 to TRBJ2-1; tentatively, D is TRBD2 (6 bases). The ends were cut back, 6 bases at V and 0 bases at J, with 18 bases in the middle. The CDR3 length is 16 residues. Germline loops: CDR1 DFQATT, CDR2 SNEGSKA (reference sequence). In DNA, the CDR3 is TGCAGTGCCCAACCAGCGCGGGGAAGCTCCTACAATGAGCAGTTCTTC. Protein sequence: CSAQPARGSSYNEQFF.

This clonotype turned up a few times. The chain employs TRBV9 and TRBJ2-2; D possibly matches TRBD1 or TRBD2 (5 bases each). The CDR3 consists of 17 residues. With 2 bases removed from V and 0 bases from J, the gap between germline ends came to 14 bases. Germline CDR1 is SGDLS and CDR2 is YYNGEE. The CDR3 reads CASSVGERGANTGELFF. The CDR3 DNA reads as TGTGCCAGCAGCGTTGGGGAGAGGGGTGCGAACACCGGGGAGCTGTTTTTT.

The V gene is TRBV5-1, the J gene TRBJ2-7, with TRBD2 as a possible D gene (6 bases). The CDR3 runs to 15 residues. Trimming stripped 4 bases from V and 7 bases from J, with 21 bases between. Germline loops: CDR1 SGHRS, CDR2 YFSETQ. CDR3 sequence reads: CASSTLISGGYEQYF. CDR3 in DNA: TGCGCCAGCAGCACCCTAATCTCCGGGGGATATGAGCAGTACTTC. Full variable domain (remainder filled in from reference TRBV5-1 and TRBJ2-7): KAGVTQTPRYLIKTRGQQVTLSCSPISGHRSVSWYQQTPGQGLQFLFEYFSETQRNKGNFPGRFSGRQFSNSRSEMNVSTLELGDSALYLCASSTLISGGYEQYFGPGTRLTVT.

The sample holds a few counts of this clonotype. The genes are TRBV29-1 and TRBJ2-7; D is perhaps TRBD2 (6 bases). The CDR3 sequence is 12 residues long. The V end lost 7 bases, the J end lost 4 bases, and 14 bases lay between the germline ends. CDR1 SQVTM and CDR2 ANQGSEA come from the germline V gene. CDR3 coding DNA: TGCAGCGCCAGGGAACGGGGGTACGAGCAGTACTTC. It codes for CSARERGYEQYF.